This TCR beta chain was sequenced during a study of technical replicates of blood from several donors (dated by TCRdb to about 2017). A remark on this clone: Its binding antigen is unknown. Within one base of it there is no much larger clone, and no base qualities were kept.

The junction shows trimming of 2 bases on V and 2 bases on J, plus 10 bases between the germline ends. Based on the germline V gene, the CDR1 and CDR2 sequences are SGHTA and FQGTGA. Counted from cysteine to phenylalanine, this CDR3 has 15 amino acids. Only the CDR3 part of the read is kept: 45 bases, read in frame from the first base. Library construction relied on the immunoSEQ multiplex PCR assay. TCRdb mirrors the immuneACCESS table, restricted to in-frame sequences. Some clones are absent from its copies; in checked studies, under half trace to an unresolved V gene, and the reason for the others is unknown. A total of fewer than 85,000 clones appear in this sample, about 96% of them only once. The top ten constitute 0.31% of the sample.

Sequencing input: T cells isolated from PBMCs. The chain links TRBV7-3 with TRBJ2-1; the best D guess is TRBD2, with 6 bases matching. This receptor was identified in a human donor in good health. The encoded CDR3 is CASSLGGMAYNEQFF. The nucleotides read TGTGCCAGCAGCTTAGGCGGGATGGCCTACAATGAGCAGTTCTTC.